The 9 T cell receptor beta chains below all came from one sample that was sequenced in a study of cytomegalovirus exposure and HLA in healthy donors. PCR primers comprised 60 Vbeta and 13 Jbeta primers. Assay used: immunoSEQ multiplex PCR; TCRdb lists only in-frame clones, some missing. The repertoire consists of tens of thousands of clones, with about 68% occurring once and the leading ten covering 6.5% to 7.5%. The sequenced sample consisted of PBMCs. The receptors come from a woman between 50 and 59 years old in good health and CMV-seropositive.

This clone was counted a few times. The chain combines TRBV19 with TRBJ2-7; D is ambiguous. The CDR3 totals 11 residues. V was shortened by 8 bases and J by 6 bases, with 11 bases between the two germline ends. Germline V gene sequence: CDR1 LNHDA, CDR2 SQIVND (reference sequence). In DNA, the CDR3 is TGTGCCAGTCGATACTACGGCGAGCAGTACTTC. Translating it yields CASRYYGEQYF.

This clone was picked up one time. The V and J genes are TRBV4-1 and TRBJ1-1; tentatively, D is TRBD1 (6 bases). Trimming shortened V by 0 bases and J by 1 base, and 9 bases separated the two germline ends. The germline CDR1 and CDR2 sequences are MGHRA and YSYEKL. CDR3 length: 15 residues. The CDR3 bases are TGCGCCAGCAGCCAAGATGGGACACCGAACACTGAAGCTTTCTTT. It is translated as CASSQDGTPNTEAFF.

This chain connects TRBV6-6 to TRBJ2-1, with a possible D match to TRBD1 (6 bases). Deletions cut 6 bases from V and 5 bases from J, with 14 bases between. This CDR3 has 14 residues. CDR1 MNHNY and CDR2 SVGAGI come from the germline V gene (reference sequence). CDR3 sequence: CASSPTGSDNEQFF. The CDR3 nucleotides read TGTGCCAGCAGCCCTACAGGGAGCGACAATGAGCAGTTCTTC.

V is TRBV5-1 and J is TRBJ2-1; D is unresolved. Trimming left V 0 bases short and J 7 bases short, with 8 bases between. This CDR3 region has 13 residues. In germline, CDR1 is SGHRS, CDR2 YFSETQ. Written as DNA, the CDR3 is TGCGCCAGCAGCTTGGACAGTCTAAATGAGCAGTTCTTC. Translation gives CASSLDSLNEQFF. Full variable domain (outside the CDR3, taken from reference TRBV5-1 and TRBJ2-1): KAGVTQTPRYLIKTRGQQVTLSCSPISGHRSVSWYQQTPGQGLQFLFEYFSETQRNKGNFPGRFSGRQFSNSRSEMNVSTLELGDSALYLCASSLDSLNEQFFGPGTRLTVL.

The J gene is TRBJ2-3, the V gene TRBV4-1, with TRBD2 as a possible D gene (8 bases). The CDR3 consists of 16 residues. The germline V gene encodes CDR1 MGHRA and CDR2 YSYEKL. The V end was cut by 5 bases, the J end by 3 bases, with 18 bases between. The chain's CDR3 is CASSSREGAGTDTQYF. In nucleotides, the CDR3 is TGCGCCAGCAGCTCCCGGGAGGGGGCCGGGACAGATACGCAGTATTTT.

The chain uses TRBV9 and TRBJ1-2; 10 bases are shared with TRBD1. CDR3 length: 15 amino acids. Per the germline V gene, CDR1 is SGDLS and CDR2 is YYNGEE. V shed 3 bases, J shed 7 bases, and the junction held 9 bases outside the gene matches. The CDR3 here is CASSAGRQGAAGYTF. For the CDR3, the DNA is TGTGCCAGCAGCGCGGGCCGACAGGGGGCTGCTGGCTACACCTTC. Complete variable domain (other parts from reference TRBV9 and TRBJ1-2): DSGVTQTPKHLITATGQRVTLRCSPRSGDLSVYWYQQSLDQGLQFLIQYYNGEERAKGNILERFSAQQFPDLHSELNLSSLELGDSALYFCASSAGRQGAAGYTFGSGTRLTVV.

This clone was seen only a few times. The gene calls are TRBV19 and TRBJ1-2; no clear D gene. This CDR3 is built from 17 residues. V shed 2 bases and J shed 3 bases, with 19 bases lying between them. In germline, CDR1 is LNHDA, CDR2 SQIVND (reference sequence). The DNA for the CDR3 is TGTGCCAGTAGTATATTCGGTGGGAATCCGCGGGACTATGGCTACACCTTC. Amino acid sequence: CASSIFGGNPRDYGYTF.

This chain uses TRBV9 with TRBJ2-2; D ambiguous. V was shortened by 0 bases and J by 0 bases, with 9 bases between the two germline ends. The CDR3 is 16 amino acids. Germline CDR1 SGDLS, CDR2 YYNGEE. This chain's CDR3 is CASSVGPRANTGELFF. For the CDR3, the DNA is TGTGCCAGCAGCGTAGGTCCCCGCGCGAACACCGGGGAGCTGTTTTTT.

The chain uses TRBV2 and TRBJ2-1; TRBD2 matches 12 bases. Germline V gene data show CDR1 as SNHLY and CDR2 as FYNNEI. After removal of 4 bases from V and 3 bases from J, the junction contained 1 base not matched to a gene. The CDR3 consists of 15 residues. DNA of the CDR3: TGTGCCAGCAGTGGACTAGCGGGGGTCTACAATGAGCAGTTCTTC. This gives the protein CASSGLAGVYNEQFF.